The present T cell receptor beta chain was sequenced within a study of cytomegalovirus exposure and HLA in healthy donors. At the level of the study: An analysis done earlier identified around 100 million unique TCR beta sequences from around 180 million T cells. Study results and caveats: CMV antigen specificity was confirmed in vitro for three CMV-associated chains. Available immune exposure information covered CMV serostatus only.

The study sampled nominally healthy donors, though unrecorded immune exposures were likely. A remark on this clone: Its specificity is not known.

Germline V gene lookup returns CDR1 SGHKS and CDR2 YYEKEE (reference sequence). This CDR3 has 14 amino acids. V was clipped by 2 bases and J by 5 bases, with 13 bases between them. Use of 60 Vbeta and 13 Jbeta primers characterized the PCR. Some clones are missing from TCRdb's copy, which holds only in-frame ones; the method was immunoSEQ multiplex PCR. The repertoire has about 140,000 clones, roughly 74% of them found once; the top ten carry about 2.2%. Sequencing was performed on PBMCs. The rearrangement links TRBV5-5 to TRBJ2-5; possible D gene TRBD1, 5 bases. This clonotype was sampled from a woman between 18 and 30 years old in good health and CMV-seropositive. The CDR3 is CASSLGSRVETQYF. CDR3 nucleotide sequence: TGTGCCAGCAGCTTAGGATCCAGGGTGGAGACCCAGTACTTC.